This T cell receptor (beta chain) is from a study of shared clonotypes between healthy human individuals. The repertoire was sequenced with immunoSEQ multiplex PCR; TCRdb's copy has only in-frame clones and lacks some. The data contain 2 million to 2.5 million clones, 92% of them singletons. Material for sequencing was naive CD4+ T cells from PBMCs. The subset is: CD45RA+ positively selected. The receptor comes from a man aged 18 to 30 in good health. Some clones in this sample may be carry-over from other donors' samples.

The CDR3 reads CASSPGLNGRTDTQYF. CDR3 coding DNA: TGCGCCAGCAGCCCGGGGTTGAATGGCCGCACAGATACGCAGTATTTT. This chain connects TRBV5-1 to TRBJ2-3; the D gene is possibly TRBD2 (5 bases). Between the trimmed V and J ends, which lost 4 bases and 1 base, there was a span of 16 bases. Germline CDR1 is SGHRS and CDR2 is YFSETQ. The CDR3 spans 16 residues.